This T cell receptor (beta chain) was documented in a study of glioma-infiltrating T cells after dendritic cell vaccination. Turning to the study itself: Glioblastoma patients came from Phase I and II dendritic cell vaccination trials. Between about 2003 and 2013, patients got autologous tumor lysate-pulsed dendritic cell vaccines.

This clone was counted a single time. The CDR3 has 15 amino acids. Deletions cut 0 bases from V and 1 base from J, with 11 bases between. CDR1 and CDR2 from the germline V gene are SGDLS and YYNGEE. TCRdb's copy holds only in-frame clones and misses some; the assay was immunoSEQ multiplex PCR. The sample holds over 55,000 clones, 81% seen once. Isocitrate dehydrogenase mutation was absent in all glioblastoma patients. PBMC were collected before vaccination, two weeks after the third vaccination, and at progression. The sequencing used blood, collected before dendritic cell vaccination. The chain links TRBV9 to TRBJ2-7, with TRBD2 as a possible D gene (6 bases). This sequence originates from a human donor with glioblastoma. In DNA form, the CDR3 reads TGTGCCAGCAGCGTAGGTGGGGGGAGGTCCTACGAGCAGTACTTC. Translation gives CASSVGGGRSYEQYF.